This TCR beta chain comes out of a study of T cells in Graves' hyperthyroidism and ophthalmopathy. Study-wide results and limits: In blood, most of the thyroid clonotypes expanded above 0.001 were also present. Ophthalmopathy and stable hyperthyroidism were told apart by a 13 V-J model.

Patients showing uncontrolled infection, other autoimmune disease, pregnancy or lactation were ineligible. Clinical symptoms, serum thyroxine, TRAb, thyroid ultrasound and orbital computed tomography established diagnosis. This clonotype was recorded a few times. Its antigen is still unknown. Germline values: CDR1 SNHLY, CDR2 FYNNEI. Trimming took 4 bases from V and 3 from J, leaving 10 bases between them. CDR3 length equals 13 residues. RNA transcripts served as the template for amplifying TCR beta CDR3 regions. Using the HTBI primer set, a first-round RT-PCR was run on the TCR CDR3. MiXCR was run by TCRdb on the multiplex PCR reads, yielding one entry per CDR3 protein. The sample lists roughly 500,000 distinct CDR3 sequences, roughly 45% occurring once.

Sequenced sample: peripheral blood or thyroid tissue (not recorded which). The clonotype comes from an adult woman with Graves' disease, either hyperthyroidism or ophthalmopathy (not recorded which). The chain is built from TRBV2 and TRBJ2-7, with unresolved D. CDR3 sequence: CASSVQNLYEQYF. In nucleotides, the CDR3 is TGTGCCAGCAGTGTACAGAACCTCTACGAGCAGTACTTC.